This T cell receptor (beta chain) was obtained from a study of blood T cell repertoires in COVID-19. This clone showed up just a few times. Participants were aged about 18 to 90 years, lived in roughly 23 US areas, and enrolled virtually. CDR1 LNHDA and CDR2 SQIVND come from the germline V gene (reference sequence). The ends were cut back, 5 bases at V and 0 bases at J, with 14 bases in the middle. The CDR3 covers 17 residues. Repertoires were generated with immunoSEQ multiplex PCR, while TCRdb's copy carries only in-frame clones and drops some. Of about 160,000 clones listed, roughly 84% are singletons.

Sequencing was carried out using PBMCs or T cells enriched from blood (not recorded which). This sequence was found in a man in his fifties or sixties who had recovered from COVID-19. The chain is built from TRBV19 and TRBJ2-6; the D gene is possibly TRBD1 (5 bases). This chain's CDR3 is CASSQDIRGSGANVLTF. CDR3 DNA sequence: TGTGCCAGTAGTCAGGACATACGAGGCTCTGGGGCCAACGTCCTGACTTTC.